This entry lists 14 T cell receptor beta chains sequenced from one sample in a study of spatial heterogeneity in lung cancer. These receptors lack a known antigen. Using its own MiXCR run on the 5' RACE reads, TCRdb lists one record per CDR3 protein. The sample has about 10,000 distinct CDR3 sequences, approximately 6.3% seen once. Whole-study results and caveats: Counts that tracked tumor mutation counts were those of expanded intratumoral alpha and beta TCRs.

The time point here: sample taken at primary tumor resection. This sample comprised lung tumor tissue, obtained at surgery. Every receptor here comes from a male donor with early-stage non-small cell lung cancer.

This clonotype has at least ten counts. This beta chain is an off-target read within a library intended for alpha chains, so its frequency means little. The chain carries TRBV2 and TRBJ1-5; D is unresolved. V lost 5 bases and J lost 0, with 11 bases in between. The CDR3 loop spans 15 amino acids. Germline-derived CDR1 and CDR2 are SNHLY and FYNNEI. CDR3 DNA sequence: TGTGCCAGCAGTTCTCACCAGCTTAGCAATCAGCCCCAGCATTTT. Residues: CASSSHQLSNQPQHF. Looking up the rest from reference TRBV2 and TRBJ1-5 gives the full variable domain: EPEVTQTPSHQVTQMGQEVILRCVPISNHLYFYWYRQILGQKVEFLVSFYNNEISEKSEIFDDQFSVERPDGSNFTLKIRSTKLEDSAMYFCASSSHQLSNQPQHFGDGTRLSIL.

There are many counts of this clonotype. The size of this beta chain means little, since it is a stray read in a library made for alpha chains. The chain joins TRBV12-3 or TRBV12-4 to TRBJ1-5; 7 positions match TRBD1. The CDR3 runs 15 residues. With V trimmed by 3 bases and J by 4 bases, 6 bases remained unmatched. CDR3 nucleotides: TGTGCCAGCAGTTTGGGGCAGGGGGGAAATCAGCCCCAGCATTTT. Translating gives CASSLGQGGNQPQHF.

This clonotype is termed medium-sized. This beta chain came through as a stray read in a library set up for alpha chains, and its size says little. The CDR3 loop is CASSLVALSEQYV. In nucleotides, the CDR3 is TGTGCCAGCAGCCTGGTTGCATTGAGCGAGCAGTACGTC. The chain employs TRBV7-8 and TRBJ2-7, with D hard to call. Germline CDR1 reads SGHVS; CDR2 reads FQNEAQ. V lost 5 bases and J lost 6, with 14 bases in between. The CDR3 runs to 13 residues.

This clonotype was found many times. As an off-target read in a library built for alpha chains, this beta chain has a frequency of little significance. The V and J genes are TRBV6-6 and TRBJ1-1; D ambiguous. This CDR3 has 12 residues. Looked up from germline, CDR1 is MNHNY and CDR2 is SVGAGI (reference sequence). V lost 10 bases to trimming and J lost 4 bases, with 13 bases between them. CDR3 in DNA: TGTGCCACCTCGACTCAAGGCACTGAAGCTTTCTTT. Its translation is CATSTQGTEAFF.

This clonotype is termed medium-sized. Because the library targeted alpha chains, this beta chain is an off-target read whose size means little. The chain carries TRBV5-1 and TRBJ1-1, with D tentatively TRBD1 (5 bases). V gave up 4 bases and J gave up 4 bases, with 17 bases separating them. CDR3 size: 15 residues. Germline V gives CDR1 SGHRS, CDR2 YFSETQ. As DNA, the CDR3 is TGCGCCAGCAGCCGGGGGACCGCCCGGGGCACTGAAGCTTTCTTT. This encodes CASSRGTARGTEAFF.

This clonotype was recorded at least ten times. This beta chain represents an off-target read in a library built for alpha chains; its size is of limited meaning. The CDR3 nucleotides read TGTGCCAGCAGGGGCTCCTCCTACGAGCAGTACTTC. As protein: CASRGSSYEQYF. This sequence joins TRBV12-3 or TRBV12-4 and TRBJ2-7, with D uncertain. The V and J ends lost 6 bases and 0 bases respectively, with 6 bases between them. The CDR3 has 12 residues.

At least ten counts were recorded for this clonotype. A library prepared for alpha chains yielded this beta chain as an off-target read; its size is of little meaning. This chain links TRBV10-3 with TRBJ2-5; the match to TRBD1 covers 7 bases. The CDR3 loop spans 14 amino acids. Germline values: CDR1 ENHRY, CDR2 SYGVKD. Trimming at V came to 6 bases and at J to 1 base, leaving 5 bases not matched to a gene. The CDR3 nucleotides read TGTGCCATCAGCGGACAGGTCACCCAAGAGACCCAGTACTTC. It translates to CAISGQVTQETQYF.

This clonotype was seen at least ten times. This beta chain is a stray sequence in a library constructed for alpha chains; its clone size is not meaningful. This chain connects TRBV6-5 to TRBJ1-5; TRBD1 agrees at 9 bases. Trimming cost V 4 bases and J 4 bases; bases outside gene matches: 5. Germline CDR1 MNHEY, CDR2 SVGAGI. This CDR3 spans 15 amino acids. The CDR3 protein is CASSLTGGRNQPQHF. The CDR3 nucleotides are TGTGCCAGCAGTTTAACAGGGGGCCGTAATCAGCCCCAGCATTTT.

Worth noting for this clonotype: This beta chain is an off-target read within a library intended for alpha chains, so its frequency means little. This chain connects TRBV10-3 to TRBJ2-5, with TRBD2 as a possible D gene (6 bases). Trimming pared 6 bases from V and 0 bases from J, leaving 11 bases between. The CDR3 extends over 14 amino acids. Germline V gene data show CDR1 as ENHRY and CDR2 as SYGVKD. The CDR3 DNA is TGTGCCATCAGCCGGTGGGGGGACCAAGAGACCCAGTACTTC. Its translation is CAISRWGDQETQYF.

There are many counts of this clonotype. This beta chain is a stray sequence in a library constructed for alpha chains; its clone size is not meaningful. The chain joins TRBV27 to TRBJ1-5, with a weak D call TRBD1 (5 bases). The CDR3 is 15 residues long. V lost 3 bases, J lost 1 base, and 10 bases lay in between. CDR1 is MNHEY, CDR2 SMNVEV, per germline (reference sequence). This CDR3 reads CASSLMGVSNQPQHF. CDR3 nucleotide sequence: TGTGCCAGCAGTTTGATGGGGGTGAGCAATCAGCCCCAGCATTTT.

This clonotype was counted many times. Being off target in a library aimed at alpha chains, this beta chain has a size of little meaning. The CDR3 DNA sequence: TGTGCCAGCAGCTTTTCTAGCGGGAGAATCCCCTACGAGCAGTACTTC. It yields the protein CASSFSSGRIPYEQYF. This chain joins TRBV7-2 and TRBJ2-7, with 10 nucleotides matching TRBD2. Germline V CDR1 and CDR2: SGHTA, FQGNSA. The CDR3 has 16 residues. V lost 3 bases and J lost 2; bases outside the gene matches: 7.

There are many counts of this clonotype. With the library built for alpha chains, this beta chain is off target and its frequency is not meaningful. The rearrangement uses TRBV10-2 and TRBJ1-5; a possible D gene is TRBD1 (5 bases). The ends were cut back, 0 bases at V and 7 bases at J, with 13 bases in the middle. Germline CDR1 and CDR2: WSHSY and SAAADI. CDR3 length: 15 residues. The CDR3 region is CASSESRGEDQPQHF. Here the CDR3 DNA reads TGCGCCAGCAGTGAGTCGAGAGGGGAGGACCAGCCCCAGCATTTT.

This clonotype counts as large. Germline is not matched at one junction end, which may reflect a read error. This beta chain is a stray read from a library made for alpha chains; its abundance is not meaningful. The J gene is TRBJ2-5, the V gene TRBV6-6; D gene unclear. CDR3 length: 10 residues. Germline CDR1 and CDR2: MNHNY and SVGAGI (reference sequence). In nucleotides, the CDR3 is TGCGCGCTTGGCCAAGAGACCCAGTACTTC. Protein product: CALGQETQYF.

This clonotype was recorded at least ten times. This beta chain is a stray read from a library made for alpha chains; its abundance is not meaningful. This chain links TRBV20-1 with TRBJ2-3; D is ambiguous. Germline V CDR1 and CDR2: DFQATT, SNEGSKA (reference sequence). The CDR3 consists of 15 residues. V lost 4 bases and J lost 0, with 14 bases in between. The CDR3 loop reads CSAMDLGVSTDTQYF. The DNA for the CDR3 is TGCAGTGCTATGGACCTTGGCGTTAGCACAGATACGCAGTATTTT.